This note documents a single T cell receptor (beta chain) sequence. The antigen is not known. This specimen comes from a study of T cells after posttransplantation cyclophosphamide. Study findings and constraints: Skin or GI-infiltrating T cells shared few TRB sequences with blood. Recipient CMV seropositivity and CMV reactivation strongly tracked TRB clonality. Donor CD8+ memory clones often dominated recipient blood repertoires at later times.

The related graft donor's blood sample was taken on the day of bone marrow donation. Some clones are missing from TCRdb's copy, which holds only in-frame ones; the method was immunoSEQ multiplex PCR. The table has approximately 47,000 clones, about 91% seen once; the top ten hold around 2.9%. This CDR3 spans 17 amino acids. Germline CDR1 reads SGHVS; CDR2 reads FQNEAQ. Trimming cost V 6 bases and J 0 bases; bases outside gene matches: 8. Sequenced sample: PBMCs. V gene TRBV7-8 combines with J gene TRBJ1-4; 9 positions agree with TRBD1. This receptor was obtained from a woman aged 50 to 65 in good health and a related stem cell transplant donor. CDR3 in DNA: TGTGCCAGCAGGCTTGGGGACAGGGCCTCAACTAATGAAAAACTGTTTTTT. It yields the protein CASRLGDRASTNEKLFF.